This TCR beta chain was found in a study of cytotoxic CD8 clonotypes in ibrutinib-treated CLL. The wider study: Timing of response sample collection was a median approximately twelve months after treatment start, with a range of 6 to 36. Study-level points and caveats: Higher clonality was seen at ibrutinib response and a return toward baseline at progression.

Assay: immunoSEQ multiplex PCR; the TCRdb copy retains only in-frame clones and omits some. The table records more than 70,000 clones, roughly 77% of them present only once. Germline assignment: CDR1 SNHLY and CDR2 FYNNEI. V lost 4 bases to trimming and J lost 0 bases, with 7 bases between them. CDR3 length equals 15 residues. For this clone: No antigen is known for it.

This sequence originates from a human donor with chronic lymphocytic leukemia. The source was PBMCs, collected after 12 months of ibrutinib treatment. The chain employs TRBV2 and TRBJ2-6, with D perhaps matching TRBD1 or TRBD2 (5 bases each). The CDR3 bases are TGTGCCAGCAGTGTTGGGGGCTCTGGGGCCAACGTCCTGACTTTC. The encoded protein is CASSVGGSGANVLTF. Looking up the rest from reference TRBV2 and TRBJ2-6 gives the full variable domain: EPEVTQTPSHQVTQMGQEVILRCVPISNHLYFYWYRQILGQKVEFLVSFYNNEISEKSEIFDDQFSVERPDGSNFTLKIRSTKLEDSAMYFCASSVGGSGANVLTFGAGSRLTVL.